A selection of T cell receptor beta chains follows, all from one sample in a study of CD8+ T cells in alopecia areata. TCRdb keeps only in-frame clones here, not all; method: immunoSEQ multiplex PCR. The sample consists of over 100,000 clones, around 50% of them appearing once. The sample in question was CD8+ T cells sorted from blood, obtained at week 24, from a patient treated with tofacitinib. These receptor sequences come from a human donor with alopecia areata. CDR3s include the opening cysteine and the closing phenylalanine or tryptophan. Each record gives: V gene, J gene, D gene, clone size, CDR3 DNA, CDR3 protein. D genes are given only for firm matches. The size of a clone is reported for some rows only, either as once, few or many, or as a class for expanded clones.

TRBV6-5	TRBJ1-4	TRBD1	.	TGTGCCAGCAGCCGACAGGGGGAAAAACTGTTTTTT	CASSRQGEKLFF
TRBV27	TRBJ2-7	.	.	TGTGCCAGCAGCCTAGGCGGAAATCCCTACGAGCAGTACTTC	CASSLGGNPYEQYF
TRBV27	TRBJ2-3	TRBD2	few	TGTGCCAGCAGTTTGACTAGCGGGACTGTCGGTAGCACAGATACGCAGTATTTT	CASSLTSGTVGSTDTQYF
TRBV9	TRBJ2-3	.	.	TGTGCCAGCAGCCCAGGGGATTCAGATACGCAGTATTTT	CASSPGDSDTQYF
TRBV30	TRBJ2-1	.	.	TGTGCCTGGAGTCTGGGGGACTACAATGAGCAGTTCTTC	CAWSLGDYNEQFF
TRBV13	TRBJ2-7	.	.	TGTGCCAGCAGCTTAGGGGGCCACAGCTCCTACGAGCAGTACTTC	CASSLGGHSSYEQYF
TRBV18	TRBJ1-3	.	many	TGTGCCAGCTCACTTCGCGCCCGGACAGACGGAAACACCATATATTTT	CASSLRARTDGNTIYF
TRBV9	TRBJ1-2	TRBD1	few	TGTGCCAGCAGCATACGCCGTACGGACAGGGATGATGGCTACACCTTC	CASSIRRTDRDDGYTF
TRBV27	TRBJ2-5	.	.	TGTGCCAGCAGTTTCACAGGGTCGGTGGAGACCCAGTACTTC	CASSFTGSVETQYF
TRBV11-1	TRBJ2-1	.	.	TGTGCCAGCAGCTTAGACGTTGGGCAGTTCTTC	CASSLDVGQFF
TRBV9	TRBJ2-2	.	.	TGTGCCAGCAGCGTAGAGTCAGGGGAGGGGGAGCTGTTTTTT	CASSVESGEGELFF
TRBV7-9	TRBJ2-5	.	few	TGTGCCAGCAGCTTTTCAGAACAAGAGACCCAGTACTTC	CASSFSEQETQYF
TRBV5-6	TRBJ1-2	TRBD1	.	TGTGCCAGCAGCTTGGAGACAGGGGTTCATGGCTACACCTTC	CASSLETGVHGYTF
TRBV7-9	TRBJ1-5	.	.	TGTGCCAGCAGCAGGGGCGGCAATCAGCCCCAGCATTTT	CASSRGGNQPQHF
TRBV27	TRBJ1-2	.	.	TGTGCCAGCAGTTTATCTTTAGGGCGACTACTTAACTATGGCTACACCTTC	CASSLSLGRLLNYGYTF
TRBV10-3	TRBJ2-5	TRBD2	.	TGTGCCATCAGTGAGTCGGCCCCAGCGGGGGAGCAAGAGACCCAGTACTTC	CAISESAPAGEQETQYF
TRBV7-9	TRBJ1-2	.	.	TGTGCCAGCAGCTTAGTTGGTACTAGGACCTATGGCTACACCTTC	CASSLVGTRTYGYTF
TRBV10-3	TRBJ2-2	.	few	TGTGCCATCAGCGACAGAGACACCGGGGAGCTGTTTTTT	CAISDRDTGELFF
TRBV27	TRBJ2-7	TRBD1	.	TGTGCCAGCAGTGAATCAACCGGGACAGAAGCCTACGAGCAGTACTTC	CASSESTGTEAYEQYF
TRBV27	TRBJ2-3	.	few	TGTGCCAGCAGTTTTATGAGGGGGGCAGATACGCAGTATTTT	CASSFMRGADTQYF
TRBV29-1	TRBJ1-1	.	.	TGCAGCGTTGAAGATCATTTAGGGCGGCCGAACACTGAAGCTTTCTTT	CSVEDHLGRPNTEAFF
TRBV19	TRBJ2-1	.	.	TGTGCCAGTAGTATAGGGGAGAGGGTAAATGAGCAGTTCTTC	CASSIGERVNEQFF
TRBV5-6	TRBJ2-7	.	.	TGTGCCAGCAGCCGATATTACACCTCCTACGAGCAGTACTTC	CASSRYYTSYEQYF
TRBV6-6	TRBJ2-1	TRBD2	.	TGTGCCAGCAGAGAGTCAGCGGGGGGGTACAATGAGCAGTTCTTC	CASRESAGGYNEQFF
TRBV5-6	TRBJ1-5	.	.	TGTGCCAGCAGCTTGAGGGAGAGCAATCAGCCCCAGCATTTT	CASSLRESNQPQHF
TRBV9	TRBJ1-6	.	.	TGTGCCAGCAGCCGAGGGGGGCTCGGGTCACCCCTCCACTTT	CASSRGGLGSPLHF
TRBV9	TRBJ1-1	.	.	TGTGCCAGCAGCGTAGGGGACGGACGATTGAACACTGAAGCTTTCTTT	CASSVGDGRLNTEAFF
TRBV11-2	TRBJ2-3	.	.	TGTGCCAGCAGCTCCCACATCTCCTTCACAGATACGCAGTATTTT	CASSSHISFTDTQYF
TRBV29-1	TRBJ2-7	TRBD2	.	TGCAGCGTTGGGGGGGGAGAAGGCTACGAGCAGTACTTC	CSVGGGEGYEQYF
TRBV27	TRBJ2-1	.	.	TGTGCCAGCAGTTTAAATCCCTCCTACAATGAGCAGTTCTTC	CASSLNPSYNEQFF
TRBV7-2	TRBJ2-1	TRBD2	few	TGTGCCAGCAGCTCCCCATCTAGCGGGGGGAACTCCTACAATGAGCAGTTCTTC	CASSSPSSGGNSYNEQFF
TRBV4-3	TRBJ1-2	TRBD1	many	TGCGCCAGCAGCCAAGGAGGACAGGCCGGGGGCTACACCTTC	CASSQGGQAGGYTF
TRBV30	TRBJ2-3	TRBD2	.	TGTGCCTGGAAGGGACTAGCGGGGGGGCCCGATACGCAGTATTTT	CAWKGLAGGPDTQYF
TRBV9	TRBJ1-5	.	.	TGTGCCAGCAGCGAGGACGGGTATCAGCCCCAGCATTTT	CASSEDGYQPQHF
TRBV27	TRBJ1-2	.	.	TGTGCCAGCAGTTTAAGGTTCGGGGGGCTCGATGGCTACACCTTC	CASSLRFGGLDGYTF
TRBV7-9	TRBJ2-5	TRBD2	.	TGTGCCAGCAGCGAGTGGCTAGCGGGGGAAGAGACCCAGTACTTC	CASSEWLAGEETQYF
TRBV4-3	TRBJ1-5	.	few	TGCGCCAGCAGCCAAGATTGGGATAGCAATCAGCCCCAGCATTTT	CASSQDWDSNQPQHF